The clone carrying this T cell receptor beta chain was detected only once. The repertoire was sequenced with immunoSEQ multiplex PCR; TCRdb's copy has only in-frame clones and lacks some. In the table there are around 210,000 clones, 80% of which are singletons. The length of the CDR3 is 15 residues. CDR1 SNHLY and CDR2 FYNNEI come from the germline V gene. V gave up 7 bases and J gave up 3 bases; unmatched junction bases: 5. This sample was taken from a study of blood T cell repertoires in COVID-19. Study details: The study drew acute and convalescent COVID-19 samples from the United States, Italy and Spain. T cells, B-cell-depleted T cells, or PBMCs supplied cDNA or gDNA.

The V and J genes are TRBV2 and TRBJ1-3; TRBD1 matches at 11 bases. This receptor was obtained from a woman in her 70s with acute or convalescent COVID-19. What was sequenced was peripheral blood. CDR3 DNA: TGTGCCAGCACCGGACAGGGGGCGAGTGGAAACACCATATATTTT. It encodes CASTGQGASGNTIYF. The full variable domain, in which reference TRBV2 and TRBJ1-3 provide the parts outside the CDR3, is EPEVTQTPSHQVTQMGQEVILRCVPISNHLYFYWYRQILGQKVEFLVSFYNNEISEKSEIFDDQFSVERPDGSNFTLKIRSTKLEDSAMYFCASTGQGASGNTIYFGEGSWLTVV.